The rows below give T cell receptor beta chains drawn from one sample of a study of cytomegalovirus exposure and HLA in healthy donors. Clones were read by immunoSEQ multiplex PCR, and TCRdb kept only the in-frame ones, dropping some. The sample contains over 200,000 clones, approximately 87% of which appear only once. Specimen: PBMCs. Source of these receptors: a human donor in good health. CDR3s include the opening cysteine and the closing phenylalanine or tryptophan. Fields, in order: CDR3 protein, V gene.

CDR3 protein: CASSLGQGANYGYTF; V gene: TRBV28
CDR3 protein: CASGLVIARDTGELFF; V gene: TRBV12-5
CDR3 protein: CSVEGGATDTQYF; V gene: TRBV29-1
CDR3 protein: CAISGTLDYNEQFF; V gene: TRBV10-3
CDR3 protein: CASSLRLAGGPSYEQYF; V gene: TRBV7-2
CDR3 protein: CASSPQYSNQPQHF; V gene: TRBV27
CDR3 protein: CASSIQTYETQYF; V gene: TRBV27
CDR3 protein: CASSSTSGTDTQYF; V gene: TRBV5-4
CDR3 protein: CASSPRDSRTEKLFF; V gene: TRBV5-1
CDR3 protein: CASSYSGGSVEQYF; V gene: TRBV6-5
CDR3 protein: CASSFGGGGRGHYGYTF; V gene: TRBV5-4
CDR3 protein: CASSPEGQVPYEQYF; V gene: TRBV18
CDR3 protein: CASSPQGTGNTIYF; V gene: TRBV9
CDR3 protein: CASSSPGLNSGGNTIYF; V gene: TRBV28
CDR3 protein: CASIQTRWADTQYF; V gene: TRBV27
CDR3 protein: CASSTEGGSQHF; V gene: TRBV27
CDR3 protein: CASSLGGGHTYEQYF; V gene: TRBV7-9
CDR3 protein: CARSLKGQGGSGELFF; V gene: TRBV5-3
CDR3 protein: CASSSSGRTSYEQYF; V gene: TRBV5-5
CDR3 protein: CASSPFRGNYGYTF; V gene: TRBV5-4
CDR3 protein: CASSLSTGGLEKLFF; V gene: TRBV5-1
CDR3 protein: CASSGLLWGDTEAFF; V gene: TRBV28
CDR3 protein: CASSYSGGYEQYF; V gene: TRBV11-2
CDR3 protein: CASSLAGATGELFF; V gene: TRBV27
CDR3 protein: CASSQGGRERADTQYF; V gene: TRBV7-8
CDR3 protein: CASGWGQGIYEQYF; V gene: TRBV4-1
CDR3 protein: CATYYQGQETQYF; V gene: TRBV2
CDR3 protein: CASSLGAAKGEQYF; V gene: TRBV5-4
CDR3 protein: CASSLEHRSNTEAFF; V gene: TRBV5-1
CDR3 protein: CASSVRQGALREQFF; V gene: TRBV7-2
CDR3 protein: CATHPHNQPQHF; V gene: TRBV6-6
CDR3 protein: CASSLDRGNPYGQYF; V gene: TRBV7-2
CDR3 protein: CASSQALGGRTEAFF; V gene: TRBV4-1
CDR3 protein: CASSPGLAGDEQYF; V gene: TRBV5-4
CDR3 protein: CASSPWATALTNTEAFF; V gene: TRBV18
CDR3 protein: CASSQEPVDRAGYEQYF; V gene: TRBV4-2
CDR3 protein: CASSPWNTRARAEQFF; V gene: TRBV27
CDR3 protein: CSVVRDLARNIQYF; V gene: TRBV29-1
CDR3 protein: CASSYSQPPSYEQYF; V gene: TRBV6-6
CDR3 protein: CASSPEGQGVHGYTF; V gene: TRBV18
CDR3 protein: CASSTGYTEAFF; V gene: TRBV11-2
CDR3 protein: CASEKLAREQYF; V gene: TRBV28
CDR3 protein: CASSSGTKDYGYTF; V gene: TRBV18
CDR3 protein: CASRTEGMNTEAFF; V gene: TRBV9
CDR3 protein: CASSQDQGVDTEAFF; V gene: TRBV4-1
CDR3 protein: CAWMGLLASGRSSSYNEQFF; V gene: TRBV30